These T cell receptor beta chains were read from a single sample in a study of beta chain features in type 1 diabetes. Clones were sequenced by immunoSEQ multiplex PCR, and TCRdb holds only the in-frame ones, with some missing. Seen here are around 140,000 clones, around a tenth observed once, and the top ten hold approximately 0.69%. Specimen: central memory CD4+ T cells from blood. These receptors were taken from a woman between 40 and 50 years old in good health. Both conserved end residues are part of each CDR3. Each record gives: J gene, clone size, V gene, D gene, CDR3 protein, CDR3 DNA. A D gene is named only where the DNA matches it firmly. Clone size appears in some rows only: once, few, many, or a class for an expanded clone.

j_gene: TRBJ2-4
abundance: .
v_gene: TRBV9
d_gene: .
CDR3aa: CASSPGTDRSKNIQYF
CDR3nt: TGTGCCAGCAGCCCCGGCACGGACAGATCCAAAAACATTCAGTACTTC

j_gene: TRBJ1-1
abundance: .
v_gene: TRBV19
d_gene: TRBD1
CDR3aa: CASTSRGRRGAFF
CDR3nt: TGTGCCAGTACTAGCAGGGGGCGCCGTGGAGCTTTCTTT

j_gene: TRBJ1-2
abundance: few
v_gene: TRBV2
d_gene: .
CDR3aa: CASSEEVVTGGYTF
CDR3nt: TGTGCCAGCAGTGAAGAAGTGGTAACAGGCGGCTACACCTTC

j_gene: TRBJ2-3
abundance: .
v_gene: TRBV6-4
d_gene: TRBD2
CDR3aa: CASRGTSAGGDTQYF
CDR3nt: TGTGCCAGCAGAGGAACTAGCGCTGGTGGAGATACGCAGTATTTT

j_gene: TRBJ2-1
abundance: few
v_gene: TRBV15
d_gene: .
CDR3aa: CATSEGVGAGSNEQFF
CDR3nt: TGTGCCACCAGCGAGGGAGTTGGGGCGGGGAGTAATGAGCAGTTCTTC

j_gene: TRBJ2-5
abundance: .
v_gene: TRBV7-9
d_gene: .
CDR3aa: CASSSSGGGLETQYF
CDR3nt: TGTGCCAGCAGCTCGTCTGGGGGGGGCCTAGAGACCCAGTACTTC

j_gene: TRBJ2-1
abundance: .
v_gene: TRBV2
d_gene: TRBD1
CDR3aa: CASSERGQGVGSYNEQFF
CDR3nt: TGTGCCAGCAGTGAAAGGGGGCAGGGTGTCGGCTCCTACAATGAGCAGTTCTTC

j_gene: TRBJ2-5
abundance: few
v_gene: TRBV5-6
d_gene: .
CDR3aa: CASSSSGSGETQYF
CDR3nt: TGTGCCAGCAGCTCGTCGGGATCTGGGGAGACCCAGTACTTC

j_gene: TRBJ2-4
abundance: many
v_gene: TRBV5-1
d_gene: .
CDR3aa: CASSLDRGNIQYF
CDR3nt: TGCGCCAGCAGCTTGGATCGGGGAAACATTCAGTACTTC

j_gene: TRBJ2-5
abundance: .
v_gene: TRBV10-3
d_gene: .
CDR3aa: CAISIPAEETQYF
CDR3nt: TGTGCCATCAGCATCCCAGCGGAAGAGACCCAGTACTTC

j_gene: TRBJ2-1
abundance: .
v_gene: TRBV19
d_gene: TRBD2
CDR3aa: CASSSGTSFINEQFF
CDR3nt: TGTGCCAGTAGCAGTGGGACTAGCTTTATCAATGAGCAGTTCTTC

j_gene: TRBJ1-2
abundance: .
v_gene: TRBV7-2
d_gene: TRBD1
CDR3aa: CASSTGQGNGYTF
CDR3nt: TGTGCCAGCAGCACGGGACAGGGTAACGGCTACACCTTC

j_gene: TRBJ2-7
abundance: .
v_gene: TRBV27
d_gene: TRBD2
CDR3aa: CASSNAKLAGIDEQYF
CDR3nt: TGTGCCAGCAGCAATGCCAAACTAGCGGGGATTGACGAGCAGTACTTC

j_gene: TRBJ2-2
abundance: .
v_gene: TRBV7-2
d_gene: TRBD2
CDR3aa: CASSSGGSRSRTGELFF
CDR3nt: TGTGCCAGCAGCTCGGGGGGGTCTAGAAGTAGAACCGGGGAGCTGTTTTTT

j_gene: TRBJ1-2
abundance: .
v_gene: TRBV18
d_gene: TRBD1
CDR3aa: CASSSGTGVNYGYTF
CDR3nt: TGTGCCAGCTCATCCGGGACAGGGGTGAACTATGGCTACACCTTC

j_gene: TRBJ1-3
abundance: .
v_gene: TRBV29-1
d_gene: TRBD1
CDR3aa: CSVEGSGGGGNTIYF
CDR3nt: TGCAGCGTTGAGGGGTCAGGGGGAGGTGGAAACACCATATATTTT

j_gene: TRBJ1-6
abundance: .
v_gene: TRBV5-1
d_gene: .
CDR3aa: CASSLSGVSYNSPLHF
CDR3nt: TGCGCCAGCAGCTTGTCCGGGGTTTCCTATAATTCACCCCTCCACTTT

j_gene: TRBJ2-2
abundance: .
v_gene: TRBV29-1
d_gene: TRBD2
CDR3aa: CSVGRSGLSNTGELFF
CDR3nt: TGCAGCGTTGGGCGATCGGGACTATCGAACACCGGGGAGCTGTTTTTT

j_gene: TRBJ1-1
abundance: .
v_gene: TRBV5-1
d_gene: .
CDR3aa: CASSLGGYEAFF
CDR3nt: TGCGCCAGCAGCTTGGGCGGATATGAAGCTTTCTTT

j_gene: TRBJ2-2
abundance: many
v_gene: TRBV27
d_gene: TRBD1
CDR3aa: CASSQDRGPGELFF
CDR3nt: TGTGCCAGCAGTCAGGACAGGGGGCCCGGGGAGCTGTTTTTT